Below, one T cell receptor beta chain is given with its context. The sample belongs to a study of blood T cell repertoires in COVID-19. In the original processing: Cell counts per sample came from amplifying reference gene primers. Method: immunoSEQ multiplex PCR; TCRdb's copy keeps in-frame clones and lacks some. V, J and clone size are taken as reported in that table, and D and trimming were inferred from the DNA itself. Here the sample spans some 250,000 clones, 70% to 75% being singletons. The CDR3 extends over 14 amino acids. Germline CDR1 is SGHRS and CDR2 is YFSETQ. Trimming cost V 4 bases and J 4 bases; bases outside gene matches: 8.

The chain combines TRBV5-1 with TRBJ2-7; 7 bases match TRBD1. The receptor comes from a woman aged 80 or over with acute or convalescent COVID-19. Sequencing was performed on peripheral blood. This CDR3 reads CASSQQGMEYEQYF. CDR3 nucleotides: TGCGCCAGCAGCCAACAGGGGATGGAGTACGAGCAGTACTTC. The full variable domain, in which reference TRBV5-1 and TRBJ2-7 provide the parts outside the CDR3, is KAGVTQTPRYLIKTRGQQVTLSCSPISGHRSVSWYQQTPGQGLQFLFEYFSETQRNKGNFPGRFSGRQFSNSRSEMNVSTLELGDSALYLCASSQQGMEYEQYFGPGTRLTVT.